This TCR beta chain was observed in a study of T cell changes during pregnancy in multiple sclerosis. The repertoire was sequenced with immunoSEQ multiplex PCR; TCRdb's copy has only in-frame clones and lacks some. Among roughly 90,000 clones listed, 75% to 95% were seen once. Trimming took 0 bases from V and 2 from J, leaving 6 bases between them. Germline values: CDR1 SGHRS, CDR2 YFSETQ. The CDR3 has 13 amino acids. The V gene is TRBV5-1, the J gene TRBJ2-7; D remains unclear. This clonotype originated in a female donor with multiple sclerosis, enrolled in a pregnancy study. Source: peripheral blood, taken before pregnancy. The CDR3 DNA sequence: TGCGCCAGCAGCTTGGAAGGAGCCTACGAGCAGTACTTC. This translates into CASSLEGAYEQYF.